The TCR beta chain under discussion was sequenced for a study of T-cell reconstitution after alpha-beta-depleted transplantation in children. Preparation of the TCRbeta library involved a method that used unique molecular identifiers. TCRdb re-called the PCR reads with MiXCR, one entry per CDR3 protein. The sample shows fewer than 120,000 distinct CDR3 sequences, 10% of them seen only once. V lost 5 bases to trimming and J lost 4 bases, with 12 bases between them. The CDR3 has 13 amino acids. Germline V gene data show CDR1 as LNHDA and CDR2 as SQIVND (reference sequence). This chain connects TRBV19 to TRBJ2-7, with D hard to call. The TCR sequence derives from a human donor who donated a stem cell graft to a child with acute lymphoblastic leukemia. The specimen comprised PBMCs from the stem cell graft donor, sampled from the stem cell graft. For the CDR3, the DNA is TGTGCCAGTAGTTCAACAGCAGCATACGAGCAGTACTTC. Its protein product is CASSSTAAYEQYF.